Each of the 17 T cell receptor beta chains below was sequenced from the same sample in a study of T-cell reconstitution after alpha-beta-depleted transplantation in children. The authors prepared the TCRbeta library with unique molecular identifiers. TCRdb fed the PCR reads into MiXCR, producing one record per CDR3 protein. This sample has hundreds of thousands of distinct CDR3 sequences, with under 15% found just once. Sequencing used PBMCs from the stem cell graft donor, obtained from the stem cell graft. These receptors were taken from a human donor who donated a stem cell graft to a child with combined immunodeficiency.

This clonotype has only a few counts. The CDR3 nucleotides read TGTGCCAGCAGTTTGGGACACCACTACGAGCAGTACTTC. Translated, it gives CASSLGHHYEQYF. The V gene is TRBV12-3 or TRBV12-4, the J gene TRBJ2-7; D is perhaps TRBD1 (6 bases). There are 13 residues in the CDR3. V lost 3 bases to trimming and J lost 3 bases, with 9 bases between them.

The gene calls are TRBV5-6 and TRBJ1-5; 9 positions match TRBD1. Germline values: CDR1 SGHDT, CDR2 YYEEEE. The CDR3 runs to 17 residues. The V gene end was trimmed by 4 bases and the J gene end by 3 bases; junction bases not matched to a gene: 11. DNA for the CDR3: TGTGCCAGCAGCCGACTTGAGACAGGGGGGATCAATCAGCCCCAGCATTTT. Protein product: CASSRLETGGINQPQHF.

This clonotype has only a few counts. This chain connects TRBV5-1 to TRBJ2-5, with 13 positions matching TRBD2. Germline loops: CDR1 SGHRS, CDR2 YFSETQ. V was clipped by 4 bases and J by 1 base; unmatched bases: 7. The length of the CDR3 is 17 residues. The CDR3 loop reads CASSPRLAGGSQETQYF. Here the CDR3 DNA reads TGCGCCAGCAGCCCAAGACTAGCGGGGGGATCCCAAGAGACCCAGTACTTC. Supplemented by reference TRBV5-1 and TRBJ2-5, the full variable domain reads KAGVTQTPRYLIKTRGQQVTLSCSPISGHRSVSWYQQTPGQGLQFLFEYFSETQRNKGNFPGRFSGRQFSNSRSEMNVSTLELGDSALYLCASSPRLAGGSQETQYFGPGTRLLVL.

In this sample, this clonotype turned up a few times. The V call is TRBV6-5, the J call TRBJ1-1; D is uncertain. Germline CDR1 reads MNHEY; CDR2 reads SVGAGI. The CDR3 contains 14 residues. V shed 0 bases and J shed 0 bases, with 5 bases lying between them. Here the CDR3 reads CASSYSNLNTEAFF. CDR3 DNA sequence: TGTGCCAGCAGTTACTCGAATTTGAACACTGAAGCTTTCTTT.

The chain carries TRBV7-9 and TRBJ2-2, with D unclear. The CDR3 extends over 14 amino acids. Germline V CDR1 and CDR2: SEHNR, FQNEAQ (reference sequence). Trimming removed 5 bases from V and 2 bases from J, with 9 bases in between. The chain's CDR3 is CASSAHPNTGELFF. The CDR3 DNA follows: TGTGCCAGCAGCGCCCATCCTAACACCGGGGAGCTGTTTTTT.

This clonotype was seen more than once but under ten times. The chain couples TRBV24-1 to TRBJ2-1; TRBD1 is a possible D gene (5 bases). The CDR3 loop spans 16 amino acids. CDR1 and CDR2 (germline): KGHDR, SFDVKD. Trimming stripped 1 base from V and 0 bases from J, with 9 bases between. DNA of the CDR3: TGTGCCACCAGTGATTTCGACAGTAGCTCCTACAATGAGCAGTTCTTC. Its translation: CATSDFDSSSYNEQFF.

V gene TRBV4-3 combines with J gene TRBJ2-3; TRBD1 matches at 7 bases. Per the germline V gene, CDR1 is LGHNA and CDR2 is YSLEER. The junction had 14 bases not matched to a gene; V was cut back by 7 bases and J by 7 bases. This CDR3 has 15 amino acids. CDR3 nucleotides: TGCGCCAGCAAACGACAGGGAACCCTACTACATACGCAGTATTTT. Amino acids: CASKRQGTLLHTQYF.

The J gene is TRBJ1-6, the V gene TRBV5-1; D call uncertain. Deletions cut 4 bases from V and 8 bases from J, with 13 bases between. In germline, CDR1 is SGHRS, CDR2 YFSETQ. The CDR3 has 14 amino acids. The CDR3 spells CASSRRALDSPLHF. In nucleotides, the CDR3 is TGCGCCAGCAGCCGAAGGGCGTTGGATTCACCCCTCCACTTT.

This clonotype has only one observation. The CDR3: CASSPAAANVLTF. The CDR3 region has the DNA TGTGCCAGCTCACCGGCGGCCGCCAACGTCCTGACTTTC. The V call is TRBV18, the J call TRBJ2-6; D call uncertain. Germline V lookup: CDR1 KGHSH, CDR2 LQKENI. Trimming pared 3 bases from V and 7 bases from J, leaving 7 bases between. The CDR3 has 13 amino acids. Drawing the rest from reference TRBV18 and TRBJ2-6, the complete variable domain is NAGVMQNPRHLVRRRGQEARLRCSPMKGHSHVYWYRQLPEEGLKFMVYLQKENIIDESGMPKERFSAEFPKEGPSILRIQQVVRGDSAAYFCASSPAAANVLTFGAGSRLTVL.

The chain recombines TRBV14 with TRBJ1-1; D is unresolved. The CDR3 length is 13 residues. Germline CDR1 SGHDN, CDR2 FVKESK. V was shortened by 7 bases and J by 1 base, with 10 bases between the two germline ends. The CDR3 is CASKLGGNTEAFF. The CDR3 DNA follows: TGTGCCAGCAAACTGGGAGGGAACACTGAAGCTTTCTTT.

This clonotype was detected only a few times. The V and J genes are TRBV5-1 and TRBJ2-1, with D hard to call. V was clipped by 0 bases and J by 7 bases, with 17 bases between them. The CDR3 spans 16 residues. Germline CDR1 SGHRS, CDR2 YFSETQ. Here the CDR3 DNA reads TGCGCCAGCAGCTTGGGAGCGAGATCTCCCCGAAATGAGCAGTTCTTC. Translating it yields CASSLGARSPRNEQFF.

This clonotype has only a few counts. The chain has TRBV20-1 and TRBJ2-1; tentative D call: TRBD2 (5 bases). Germline V gene sequence: CDR1 DFQATT, CDR2 SNEGSKA (reference sequence). This CDR3 is built from 17 residues. Trimming took off 1 base at V and 0 bases at J, with 16 bases between the two ends. For the CDR3, the DNA is TGCAGTGCTAGAGTTGCAGGCGGGCTGGCCTCCTACAATGAGCAGTTCTTC. Its translation is CSARVAGGLASYNEQFF.

This clonotype appeared many times. The chain couples TRBV7-8 to TRBJ2-1; 7 bases are shared with TRBD1. V lost 3 bases, J lost 4 bases, and 12 bases stayed unmatched. CDR1 and CDR2 from the germline V gene are SGHVS and FQNEAQ. The CDR3 is 17 amino acids. The CDR3 sequence: CASSLVTGTVEYNEQFF. CDR3 sequence (DNA): TGTGCCAGCAGCTTGGTAACGGGGACAGTAGAATACAATGAGCAGTTCTTC.

This chain uses TRBV12-3 or TRBV12-4 with TRBJ2-5, with 12 bases aligning to TRBD1. CDR3 size: 16 residues. After removal of 4 bases from V and 0 bases from J, the junction contained 3 bases not matched to a gene. Written as DNA, the CDR3 is TGTGCCAGCAGTTCCCGGGACAGGGGGCACCAAGAGACCCAGTACTTC. Encoded protein: CASSSRDRGHQETQYF.

This clonotype came up a few times. The rearrangement links TRBV6-5 to TRBJ1-2, with 7 bases fitting TRBD1. Trimming removed 4 bases from V and 4 bases from J; junction bases left unmatched: 18. Germline V gene sequence: CDR1 MNHEY, CDR2 SVGAGI. The CDR3 covers 18 residues. In nucleotides, the CDR3 is TGTGCCAGCAGTTCACTTAAATTTACTCAGGGGGAACGCTATGGCTACACCTTC. Residues: CASSSLKFTQGERYGYTF.

The genes are TRBV23-1 and TRBJ2-7, with D possibly matching TRBD2 (6 bases). TRBV23-1 is an open reading frame whose function is uncertain. The ends were cut back, 6 bases at V and 0 bases at J, with 9 bases in the middle. This CDR3 has 13 amino acids. CDR3 sequence: CASRRGNSYEQYF. Here the CDR3 DNA reads TGCGCCAGCAGACGCGGGAACTCCTACGAGCAGTACTTC.

The gene calls are TRBV7-8 and TRBJ2-2; 14 bases are a match to TRBD2. The junction had 10 bases not matched to a gene; V was cut back by 0 bases and J by 4 bases. From germline, CDR1 is SGHVS and CDR2 FQNEAQ. CDR3 length equals 20 residues. The CDR3 DNA reads TGTGCCAGCAGCTTAGCCGTGGGACTAGCGGGAGTTGGGAGCACCGGGGAGCTGTTTTTT. Amino acid sequence: CASSLAVGLAGVGSTGELFF.